These T cell receptor beta chains were read from a single sample in a study of Ad26.COV2.S vaccination and SARS-CoV-2 variants. The table came from immunoSEQ multiplex PCR; TCRdb's copy has only in-frame clones and leaves some out. The data show approximately 450,000 clones, approximately 92% seen once. The sequences come from peripheral blood, collected in a trial of Ad26.COV2.S vaccine versus placebo. The receptors come from a person between 18 and 65 years old who received the Ad26.COV2.S COVID-19 vaccine or a placebo. CDR3s include the opening cysteine and the closing phenylalanine or tryptophan. Fields, in order: J gene, clone size, V gene, D gene, CDR3 protein. A D gene is named only where the DNA matches it firmly. Clone size is stated in some rows and not others, as once, few, many or a class when expanded.

>TRBJ2-3|.|TRBV27|.
CASSLSNTRSYTQYF
>TRBJ1-5|.|TRBV5-5|.
CASSPGGQPPQHF
>TRBJ1-4|.|TRBV28|.
CASIDRGGEEKLFF
>TRBJ2-1|once|TRBV12-3/TRBV12-4|.
CASSLGGRGFHFF
>TRBJ2-7|.|TRBV19|TRBD2
CASSIDPGGDEQYF
>TRBJ1-2|.|TRBV19|.
CASSINTLGYYGYTF
>TRBJ2-7|once|TRBV4-1|TRBD1
CASSQTPGQGSYEQYF
>TRBJ1-1|once|TRBV12-3/TRBV12-4|.
CASSLGGQAFF
>TRBJ2-1|once|TRBV10-2|TRBD1
CASSYTGTGSNEQFF
>TRBJ2-5|.|TRBV29-1|.
CSMQDGAYQETQYF
>TRBJ1-5|.|TRBV6-5|.
CASSYSQNQPQHF
>TRBJ2-7|.|TRBV5-6|TRBD2
CASSSWTSGSGEQYF
>TRBJ2-1|.|TRBV6-2/TRBV6-3|.
CASSPGDLSSYNEQFF
>TRBJ2-1|.|TRBV19|.
CASKQDPFYNEQFF
>TRBJ1-6|.|TRBV2|TRBD1
CASSRDRDSPLHF
>TRBJ2-5|.|TRBV7-2|.
CASSMNGQETQYF
>TRBJ2-3|once|TRBV19|TRBD2
CASSSLAGADTQYF
>TRBJ2-5|.|TRBV7-6|TRBD2
CASSWRVAGGPGETQYF
>TRBJ1-1|.|TRBV11-2|.
CASSGRDYTEAFF
>TRBJ1-2|.|TRBV29-1|.
CSEGTALYGYTF
>TRBJ2-3|.|TRBV29-1|.
CSVGFGTGTQYF
>TRBJ1-1|.|TRBV5-1|.
CASSLEGWEEAFF
>TRBJ2-5|.|TRBV11-2|.
CASSVRVFGETQYF
>TRBJ1-1|.|TRBV27|TRBD1
CASSGQGRTEAFF
>TRBJ2-7|.|TRBV19|.
CASGITGNFYEQYF
>TRBJ2-7|.|TRBV18|.
CASSRDTSPTYEQYF
>TRBJ1-4|.|TRBV28|.
CASSLHQGGSNEKLFF
>TRBJ2-1|.|TRBV5-4|TRBD2
CASSPGGSAGGHEQFF
>TRBJ1-3|.|TRBV28|.
CASSPPDGLGNTIYF
>TRBJ1-3|.|TRBV14|.
CASSQEGTGNTIYF
>TRBJ2-1|.|TRBV7-9|.
CASSRRVYGEQFF
>TRBJ2-2|few|TRBV5-1|.
CASSPAYAGELFF
>TRBJ1-2|.|TRBV5-6|.
CASSLGGWGSYGYTF
>TRBJ2-3|.|TRBV5-4|TRBD2
CASSLGLAGADTQYF
>TRBJ1-2|few|TRBV4-1|.
CASRSAGNYGYTF
>TRBJ2-7|.|TRBV4-3|TRBD2
CASSQFSGTGSYEQYF
>TRBJ2-2|.|TRBV24-1|.
CATSDIRQITGELFF
>TRBJ2-2|.|TRBV7-2|TRBD1
CASSPRDRRATGELFF
>TRBJ2-2|.|TRBV5-4|.
CASSLTQFANTGELFF
>TRBJ1-4|.|TRBV19|TRBD1
CASSTTGGTNEKLFF
>TRBJ2-1|.|TRBV3-1/TRBV3-2|.
CASSQDLVSNEQFF
>TRBJ2-7|.|TRBV27|TRBD1
CASSPGTAVGQYF
>TRBJ2-7|.|TRBV6-5|.
CASSYVGRNEQYF
>TRBJ1-2|.|TRBV29-1|.
CSVEPHRDNYGYTF
>TRBJ2-7|.|TRBV6-1|TRBD2
CASSGAGGLKGYEQYF
>TRBJ2-2|.|TRBV5-1|TRBD2
CASSNVAGWTGELFF
>TRBJ2-2|.|TRBV28|.
CASSLDLTGELFF
>TRBJ2-7|.|TRBV18|TRBD2
CASSPTLAGATRAGEQYF
>TRBJ1-1|.|TRBV28|.
CASSFLGVEAFF
>TRBJ1-1|.|TRBV15|.
CATSALWGEAFF
>TRBJ2-3|.|TRBV10-2|TRBD2
CASGQRETTDTQYF
>TRBJ2-7|once|TRBV23-1|TRBD1
CASSQSGQGGYEQYF
>TRBJ1-4|.|TRBV12-3/TRBV12-4|.
CASSRRVTEKLFF